Following are 25 T cell receptor beta chains from one sample sequenced in a study of T cell responses to AZD1222 COVID-19 vaccine. This table comes from immunoSEQ multiplex PCR, and its TCRdb copy is limited to in-frame clones, with some not included. The sample contains approximately 100,000 clones, roughly 89% of which appear only once. The source was peripheral blood, collected 28 days after the second AZD1222 dose. These receptors came from an adult who received the AZD1222 COVID-19 vaccine.

CDR3 sequence: CASSRAGQSQETQYF. The CDR3 DNA reads as TGTGCCAGTAGCCGAGCCGGACAGTCTCAAGAGACCCAGTACTTC. The chain has TRBV19 and TRBJ2-5; maybe TRBD1 (6 bases). In germline, CDR1 is LNHDA, CDR2 SQIVND (reference sequence). V lost 6 bases to trimming and J lost 2 bases, with 16 bases between them. The CDR3 contains 15 residues.

This clone was observed a handful of times. The gene calls are TRBV19 and TRBJ2-7; 10 bases map to TRBD1. The CDR3 is made up of 15 amino acids. The germline CDR1 and CDR2 sequences are LNHDA and SQIVND (reference sequence). Unmatched junction bases numbered 10, after V lost 4 bases and J lost 7 bases. The CDR3 nucleotides read TGTGCCAGTAGTAACCGACAGGGGGCTTTGGGGGAGCAGTACTTC. It codes for CASSNRQGALGEQYF.

The V call is TRBV24-1, the J call TRBJ2-2; weak D call: TRBD2 (5 bases). CDR3 length equals 15 residues. Germline V gene sequence: CDR1 KGHDR, CDR2 SFDVKD. V was pared by 6 bases and J by 1 base, with 11 bases between. The CDR3 here is CATSLAGRNTGELFF. The CDR3, as DNA: TGTGCCACCAGTCTCGCTGGGAGGAACACCGGGGAGCTGTTTTTT.

The gene calls are TRBV7-2 and TRBJ1-2; no firm D call. The CDR3 is made up of 14 amino acids. CDR1 is SGHTA and CDR2 is FQGNSA in the germline V gene. The germline V and J ends were trimmed by 0 bases and 4 bases, with 9 bases remaining between them. CDR3 region: CASSLAPPTYGYTF. The DNA for the CDR3 is TGTGCCAGCAGCTTAGCGCCGCCTACCTATGGCTACACCTTC.

The chain joins TRBV5-1 to TRBJ1-1; 10 nucleotides align to TRBD1. V dropped 4 bases and J dropped 4; count of bases not matched to a gene: 4. The CDR3 consists of 14 residues. CDR1 and CDR2 from the germline V gene are SGHRS and YFSETQ. The CDR3: CASSPGQGFTEAFF. The CDR3 region has the DNA TGCGCCAGCAGCCCGGGACAGGGGTTCACTGAAGCTTTCTTT.

The V and J genes are TRBV4-1 and TRBJ1-1; maybe TRBD1 (6 bases). The germline V and J ends were trimmed by 0 bases and 13 bases, with 15 bases remaining between them. CDR3 size: 13 residues. Germline V gives CDR1 MGHRA, CDR2 YSYEKL. This chain's CDR3 is CASSQDPRGGFFF. The CDR3 DNA reads as TGCGCCAGCAGCCAAGATCCCAGGGGAGGTTTTTTCTTT.

This rearrangement joins TRBV5-1 to TRBJ2-5; unclear D gene. Germline CDR1 reads SGHRS; CDR2 reads YFSETQ. Trimming left V 2 bases short and J 5 bases short, with 10 bases between. CDR3 length: 13 residues. CDR3 in amino acids: CASSFAGMETQYF. CDR3 bases: TGCGCCAGCAGCTTTGCAGGAATGGAGACCCAGTACTTC.

The chain employs TRBV4-1 and TRBJ2-5, with a weak D call TRBD2 (6 bases). Trimming took off 1 base at V and 5 bases at J, with 17 bases between the two ends. The length of the CDR3 is 16 residues. Germline V lookup: CDR1 MGHRA, CDR2 YSYEKL. For the CDR3, the DNA is TGCGCCAGCAGCCAAGCCGTAGCGGCCCCCAGGGAGACCCAGTACTTC. Protein: CASSQAVAAPRETQYF.

DNA of the CDR3: TGTGCCAGCAGCCGAGCGGGGGGGTTAAGCAATCAGCCCCAGCATTTT. It is translated as CASSRAGGLSNQPQHF. The J gene is TRBJ1-5, the V gene TRBV7-8, with D tentatively TRBD1 (5 bases). This CDR3 spans 16 amino acids. Germline CDR1 is SGHVS and CDR2 is FQNEAQ. Deletions cut 5 bases from V and 1 base from J, with 15 bases between.

The J gene is TRBJ1-1, the V gene TRBV7-2, with D perhaps matching TRBD1 (5 bases). Germline lookup yields CDR1 SGHTA and CDR2 FQGNSA. The CDR3 length is 14 residues. Between the trimmed V and J ends, which lost 2 bases and 3 bases, there was a span of 10 bases. The CDR3 protein is CASSLSGRDTEAFF. The CDR3 coding sequence is TGTGCCAGCAGCTTATCGGGGCGGGACACTGAAGCTTTCTTT.

This clone has just one count. The chain combines TRBV6-5 with TRBJ2-1, with a weak D call TRBD2 (6 bases). Trimming stripped 0 bases from V and 7 bases from J, with 10 bases between. This CDR3 has 14 residues. Germline loops: CDR1 MNHEY, CDR2 SVGAGI. CDR3 sequence: CASSYSGGKNEQFF. As DNA, the CDR3 is TGTGCCAGCAGTTACTCAGGCGGGAAAAATGAGCAGTTCTTC.

The rearrangement links TRBV2 to TRBJ1-1; weak D call: TRBD1 (5 bases). V lost 3 bases, J lost 8 bases, and 7 bases lay in between. The CDR3 is made up of 11 amino acids. Germline V lookup: CDR1 SNHLY, CDR2 FYNNEI. The CDR3 here is CASSDYREAFF. The CDR3 DNA sequence: TGTGCCAGCAGTGATTACAGGGAAGCTTTCTTT.

V gene TRBV30 combines with J gene TRBJ2-7, with D hard to call. Per germline, CDR1 GTSNPN and CDR2 SVGIG (reference sequence). This CDR3 has 12 amino acids. V lost 0 bases and J 8 bases, leaving 11 bases between the germline ends. CDR3 sequence reads: CAWSVTAEKQYF. In nucleotides, the CDR3 is TGTGCCTGGAGTGTGACGGCAGAAAAGCAGTACTTC.

The genes are TRBV19 and TRBJ1-3; no clear D gene. The CDR3 extends over 14 amino acids. Germline V gene lookup returns CDR1 LNHDA and CDR2 SQIVND (reference sequence). Trimming left V 5 bases short and J 0 bases short, with 8 bases between. As DNA, the CDR3 is TGTGCCAGTAGTCGGACGGTCTCTGGAAACACCATATATTTT. Translating gives CASSRTVSGNTIYF. The variable domain in full, with the rest retrieved from reference TRBV19 and TRBJ1-3, is DGGITQSPKYLFRKEGQNVTLSCEQNLNHDAMYWYRQDPGQGLRLIYYSQIVNDFQKGDIAEGYSVSREKKESFPLTVTSAQKNPTAFYLCASSRTVSGNTIYFGEGSWLTVV.

The chain has TRBV6-1 and TRBJ1-4, with TRBD1 matching over 7 bases. After removal of 2 bases from V and 8 bases from J, the junction contained 8 bases not matched to a gene. The CDR3 length is 15 residues. Germline CDR1 MNHNS, CDR2 SASEGT. The CDR3 spells CASSEFSRGNEKLFF. As DNA, the CDR3 is TGTGCCAGCAGTGAATTCAGCAGGGGGAACGAAAAACTGTTTTTT.

J is TRBJ2-3 and V is TRBV5-1; TRBD2 is a possible D gene (5 bases). The V gene's germline CDR1 is SGHRS and CDR2 YFSETQ. The CDR3 consists of 15 residues. V was shortened by 5 bases and J by 0 bases, with 13 bases between the two germline ends. The CDR3 DNA sequence: TGCGCCAGCAGGGCGAGGGTTGACAGCACAGATACGCAGTATTTT. It yields the protein CASRARVDSTDTQYF.

The chain employs TRBV5-1 and TRBJ2-7, with D possibly matching TRBD1 (6 bases). The CDR3 runs 14 residues. Germline CDR1 is SGHRS and CDR2 is YFSETQ. V lost 0 bases to trimming and J lost 1 base, with 8 bases between them. CDR3 DNA sequence: TGCGCCAGCAGCTTGGTTAGGGGGTCCTACGAGCAGTACTTC. It yields the protein CASSLVRGSYEQYF.

The chain joins TRBV9 to TRBJ1-1, with a tentative D call TRBD1 (5 bases). V gave up 0 bases and J gave up 4 bases, with 13 bases separating them. The CDR3 totals 15 residues. Germline V gives CDR1 SGDLS, CDR2 YYNGEE. The CDR3 DNA is TGTGCCAGCAGCGTAGGAGGGGCAGGTCGCACTGAAGCTTTCTTT. Translating it yields CASSVGGAGRTEAFF.

The table lists this clone with a few counts. The sample contains more than one DNA sequence encoding this CDR3. The chain uses TRBV9 and TRBJ1-2, with no clear D. The CDR3 loop spans 13 amino acids. Germline loops: CDR1 SGDLS, CDR2 YYNGEE. V lost 2 bases and J lost 2, with 7 bases in between. Here the CDR3 DNA reads TGTGCCAGCAGCGTGGCAGCCAACTATGGCTACACCTTC. Translation gives CASSVAANYGYTF.

This clone showed up just once. The CDR3 spells CASSLTAGQNEQFF. The CDR3 region has the DNA TGTGCCAGCAGCTTAACGGCGGGGCAAAATGAGCAGTTCTTC. V is TRBV7-2 and J is TRBJ2-1; tentative D call: TRBD2 (6 bases). Germline V gives CDR1 SGHTA, CDR2 FQGNSA. Trimming cost V 2 bases and J 7 bases, with 12 bases left between them. This CDR3 spans 14 amino acids.

The CDR3 spells CASQPMGTEAFF. CDR3 DNA sequence: TGTGCCTCTCAACCTATGGGGACTGAAGCTTTCTTT. V and J are TRBV30 and TRBJ1-1; D unresolved. The germline V and J ends were trimmed by 7 bases and 5 bases, with 14 bases remaining between them. The V gene's germline CDR1 is GTSNPN and CDR2 SVGIG (reference sequence). The CDR3 covers 12 residues.

The chain uses TRBV5-6 and TRBJ2-7; the D gene is possibly TRBD1 (6 bases). This CDR3 region has 13 residues. V lost 4 bases, J lost 3 bases, and 11 bases lay in between. Per germline, CDR1 SGHDT and CDR2 YYEEEE. The CDR3 loop reads CASSVGQIYEQYF. As DNA, the CDR3 is TGTGCCAGCAGCGTAGGACAGATCTACGAGCAGTACTTC.

The V and J genes are TRBV19 and TRBJ2-6; D remains unclear. The germline V gene has CDR1 LNHDA and CDR2 SQIVND (reference sequence). Trimming took 5 bases from V and 0 from J, leaving 17 bases between them. This CDR3 has 18 residues. Written as DNA, the CDR3 is TGTGCCAGTAGTTCCCTCCCCACGACTCTCTCTGGGGCCAACGTCCTGACTTTC. Encoded protein: CASSSLPTTLSGANVLTF.

The gene calls are TRBV15 and TRBJ2-1, with a tentative D call TRBD2 (6 bases). V was shortened by 0 bases and J by 12 bases, with 12 bases between the two germline ends. Looked up from germline, CDR1 is LNHNV and CDR2 is YYDKDF (reference sequence). The CDR3 runs to 13 residues. CDR3 sequence reads: CATSRDTGVRQFF. As DNA, the CDR3 is TGTGCCACCAGCAGAGATACGGGGGTACGGCAGTTCTTC.

The chain is built from TRBV5-1 and TRBJ1-1; D remains unclear. V shed 0 bases and J shed 7 bases, with 16 bases lying between them. CDR1 and CDR2 from the germline V gene are SGHRS and YFSETQ. The CDR3 runs 15 residues. The CDR3 protein is CASSLVGPPMNEAFF. CDR3 DNA: TGCGCCAGCAGCTTGGTAGGACCCCCGATGAATGAAGCTTTCTTT.